The table lists the clone carrying this T cell receptor beta chain with a count of one. This record comes from a study of cytomegalovirus exposure and HLA in healthy donors. Sequencing was performed with immunoSEQ multiplex PCR; in TCRdb, only in-frame clones are kept and a portion is missing. The top ten clones hold 2.5% to 4% of a sample with more than 140,000 clones, approximately 91% of them seen once. The V and J ends lost 3 bases and 12 bases respectively, with 17 bases between them. The germline gives CDR1 SGHTA, CDR2 FQGNSA. There are 13 residues in the CDR3. Specimen: PBMCs. The source is a woman in her late teens or twenties in good health and CMV-seropositive. V is TRBV7-2 and J is TRBJ1-2, with D maybe TRBD1 (6 bases). The CDR3 loop is CASSFPGQPLDTF. In DNA, the CDR3 is TGTGCCAGCAGCTTCCCCGGACAGCCCCTCGACACCTTC.